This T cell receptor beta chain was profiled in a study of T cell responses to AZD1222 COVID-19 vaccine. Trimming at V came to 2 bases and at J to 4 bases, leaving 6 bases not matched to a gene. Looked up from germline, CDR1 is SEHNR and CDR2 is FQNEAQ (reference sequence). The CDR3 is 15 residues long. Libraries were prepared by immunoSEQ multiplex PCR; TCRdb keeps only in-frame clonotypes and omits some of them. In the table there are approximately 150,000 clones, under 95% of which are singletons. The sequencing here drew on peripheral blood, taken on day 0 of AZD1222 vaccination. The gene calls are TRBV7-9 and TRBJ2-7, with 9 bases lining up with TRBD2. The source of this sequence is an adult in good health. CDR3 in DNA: TGTGCCAGCAGCTTACGAGCGGGGGGCATATACGAGCAGTACTTC. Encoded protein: CASSLRAGGIYEQYF. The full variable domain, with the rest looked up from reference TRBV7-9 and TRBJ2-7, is DTGVSQNPRHKITKRGQNVTFRCDPISEHNRLYWYRQTLGQGPEFLTYFQNEAQLEKSRLLSDRFSAERPKGSFSTLEIQRTEQGDSAMYLCASSLRAGGIYEQYFGPGTRLTVT.